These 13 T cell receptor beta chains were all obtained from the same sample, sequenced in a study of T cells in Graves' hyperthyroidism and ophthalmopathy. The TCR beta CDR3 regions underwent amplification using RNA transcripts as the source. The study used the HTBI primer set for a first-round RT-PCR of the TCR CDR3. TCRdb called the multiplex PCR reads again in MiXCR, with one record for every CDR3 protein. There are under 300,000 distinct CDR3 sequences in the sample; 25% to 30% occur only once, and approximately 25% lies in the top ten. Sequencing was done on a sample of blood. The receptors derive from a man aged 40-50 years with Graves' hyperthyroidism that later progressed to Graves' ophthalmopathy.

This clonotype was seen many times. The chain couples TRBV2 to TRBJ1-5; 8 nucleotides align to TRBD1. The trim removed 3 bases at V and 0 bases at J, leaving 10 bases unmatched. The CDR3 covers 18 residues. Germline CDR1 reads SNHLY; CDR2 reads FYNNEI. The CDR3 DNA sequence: TGTGCCAGCAGTGATCGGCGGGACAGGAGATATAGCAATCAGCCCCAGCATTTT. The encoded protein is CASSDRRDRRYSNQPQHF. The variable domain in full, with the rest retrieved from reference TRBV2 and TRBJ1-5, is EPEVTQTPSHQVTQMGQEVILRCVPISNHLYFYWYRQILGQKVEFLVSFYNNEISEKSEIFDDQFSVERPDGSNFTLKIRSTKLEDSAMYFCASSDRRDRRYSNQPQHFGDGTRLSIL.

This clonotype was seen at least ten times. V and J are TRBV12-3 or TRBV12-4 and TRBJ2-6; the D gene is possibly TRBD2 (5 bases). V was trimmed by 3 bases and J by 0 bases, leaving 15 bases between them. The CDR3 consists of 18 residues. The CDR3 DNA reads TGTGCCAGCAGTTTGGAGACTACAAGTGGCTCTGGGGCCAACGTCCTGACTTTC. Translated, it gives CASSLETTSGSGANVLTF.

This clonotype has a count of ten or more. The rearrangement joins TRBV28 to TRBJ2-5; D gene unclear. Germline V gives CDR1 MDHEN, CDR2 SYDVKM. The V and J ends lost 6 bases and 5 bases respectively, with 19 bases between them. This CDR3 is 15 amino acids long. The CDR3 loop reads CASSPRGRGRETQYF. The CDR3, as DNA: TGTGCCAGCAGCCCCCGCGGCCGAGGAAGGGAGACCCAGTACTTC.

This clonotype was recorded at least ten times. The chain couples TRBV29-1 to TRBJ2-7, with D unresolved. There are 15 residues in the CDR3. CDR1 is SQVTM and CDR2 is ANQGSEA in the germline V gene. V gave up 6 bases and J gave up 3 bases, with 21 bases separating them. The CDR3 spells CSVQLGVQARYEQYF. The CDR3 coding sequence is TGCAGCGTCCAATTGGGTGTGCAGGCACGCTACGAGCAGTACTTC.

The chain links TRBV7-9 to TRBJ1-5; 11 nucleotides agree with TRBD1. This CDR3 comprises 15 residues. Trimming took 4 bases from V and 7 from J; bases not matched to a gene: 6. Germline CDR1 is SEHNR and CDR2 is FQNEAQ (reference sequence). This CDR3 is CASSSDRGPGQPQHF. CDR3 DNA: TGTGCCAGCAGCTCGGACAGGGGGCCGGGGCAGCCCCAGCATTTT.

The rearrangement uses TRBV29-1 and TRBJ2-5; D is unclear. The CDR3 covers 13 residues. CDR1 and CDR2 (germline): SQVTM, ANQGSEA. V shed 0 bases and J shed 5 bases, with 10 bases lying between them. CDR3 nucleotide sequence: TGCAGCGTTGAAGATCAGGTTTGGGAGACCCAGTACTTC. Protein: CSVEDQVWETQYF.

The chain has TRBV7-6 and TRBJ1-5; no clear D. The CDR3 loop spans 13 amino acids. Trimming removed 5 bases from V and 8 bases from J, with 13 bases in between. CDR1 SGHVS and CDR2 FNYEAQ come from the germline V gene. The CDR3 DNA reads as TGTGCCAGCAGCCCCCCCGGAAGCGAGCCCCAGCATTTT. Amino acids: CASSPPGSEPQHF.

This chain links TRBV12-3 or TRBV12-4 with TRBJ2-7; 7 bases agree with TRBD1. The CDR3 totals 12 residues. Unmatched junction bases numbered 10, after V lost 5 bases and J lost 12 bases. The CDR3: CASSRYRDSMYF. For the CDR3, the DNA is TGTGCCAGCAGTCGCTACCGGGACAGTATGTACTTC.

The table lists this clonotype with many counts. The CDR3 reads CASSLDGALTGELFF. Written as DNA, the CDR3 is TGCGCCAGCAGCTTGGATGGGGCTCTCACCGGGGAGCTGTTTTTT. The gene calls are TRBV5-1 and TRBJ2-2, with D perhaps matching TRBD1 (5 bases). The CDR3 runs to 15 residues. V was pared by 0 bases and J by 4 bases, with 10 bases between. Germline CDR1 and CDR2: SGHRS and YFSETQ.

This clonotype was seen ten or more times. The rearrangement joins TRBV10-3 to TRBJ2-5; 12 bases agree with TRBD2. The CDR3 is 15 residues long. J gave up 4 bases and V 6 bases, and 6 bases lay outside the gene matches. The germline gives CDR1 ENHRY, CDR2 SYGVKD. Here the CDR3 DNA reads TGTGCCATCAGCCAAGGACTAGCGGGAACAGAGACCCAGTACTTC. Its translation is CAISQGLAGTETQYF.

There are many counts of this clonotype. The CDR3 reads CARSGQGGPNQPQHF. In DNA form, the CDR3 reads TGTGCCAGATCCGGACAGGGGGGGCCCAATCAGCCCCAGCATTTT. The V gene is TRBV2, the J gene TRBJ1-5; 10 nucleotides agree with TRBD1. V shed 9 bases and J 3 bases; nucleotides not matched to a gene: 8. The CDR3 totals 15 residues. The V gene's germline CDR1 is SNHLY and CDR2 FYNNEI. Full variable domain (outside the CDR3, taken from reference TRBV2 and TRBJ1-5): EPEVTQTPSHQVTQMGQEVILRCVPISNHLYFYWYRQILGQKVEFLVSFYNNEISEKSEIFDDQFSVERPDGSNFTLKIRSTKLEDSAMYFCARSGQGGPNQPQHFGDGTRLSIL.

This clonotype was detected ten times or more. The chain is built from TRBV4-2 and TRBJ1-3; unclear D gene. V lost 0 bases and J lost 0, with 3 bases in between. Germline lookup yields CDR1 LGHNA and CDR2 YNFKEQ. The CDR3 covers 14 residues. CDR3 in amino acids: CASSQDSSGNTIYF. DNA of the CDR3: TGTGCCAGCAGCCAAGACAGCTCTGGAAACACCATATATTTT.

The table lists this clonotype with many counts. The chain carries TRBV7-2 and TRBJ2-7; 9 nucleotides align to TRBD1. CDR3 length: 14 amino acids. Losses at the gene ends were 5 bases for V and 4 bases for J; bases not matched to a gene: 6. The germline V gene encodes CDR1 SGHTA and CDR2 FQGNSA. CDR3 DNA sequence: TGTGCCAGCAGCGACCGGGACAGGGTGTACGAGCAGTACTTC. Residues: CASSDRDRVYEQYF.